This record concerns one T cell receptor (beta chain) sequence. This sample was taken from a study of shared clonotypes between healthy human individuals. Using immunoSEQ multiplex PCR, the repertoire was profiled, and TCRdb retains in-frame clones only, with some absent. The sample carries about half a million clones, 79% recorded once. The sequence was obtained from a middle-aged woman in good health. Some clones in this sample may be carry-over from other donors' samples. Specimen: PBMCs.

CDR3 nucleotide sequence: TGTGCCACCAGCAGAGATCCCTTGGCCGGGCAGCCCCAGCATTTT. Amino acids: CATSRDPLAGQPQHF. The chain has TRBV15 and TRBJ1-5; no clear D gene. CDR3 size: 15 residues. CDR1 is LNHNV, CDR2 YYDKDF, per germline (reference sequence). Trimming removed 0 bases from V and 7 bases from J, with 13 bases in between.